This TCR beta chain was sequenced during a study of shared clonotypes between healthy human individuals. Study results and limitations: Generally, naive subsets (rather than memory subsets) showed larger estimated richness.

As to this clone: What it recognizes is unknown.

Donors included only healthy HIV-negative adults lacking recent acute infections or vaccinations. All participating donors were Caucasian adults from Nashville, Tennessee. A CD45RA+ naive subset and a CD45RA-negative memory subset were split from CD4+ cells. Some clones are missing from TCRdb's copy, which holds only in-frame ones; the method was immunoSEQ multiplex PCR. The profile shows hundreds of thousands of clones, around 72% of them singletons. Germline V gene sequence: CDR1 MNHNS, CDR2 SASEGT. The V and J ends lost 2 bases and 5 bases respectively, with 19 bases between them. The CDR3 totals 16 residues.

The TCR originated in a woman aged 25 to 39 in good health. This chain uses TRBV6-1 with TRBJ2-7; maybe TRBD2 (7 bases). The sequencing input was memory CD4+ T cells sorted from blood. This sample's subset: CD45RA-negative fraction. As DNA, the CDR3 is TGTGCCAGCAGTGAACGGGGGGCCATCCCGGCTGACGAGCAGTACTTC. Protein: CASSERGAIPADEQYF.